This T cell receptor beta chain was sequenced for a study of blood T cell repertoires in COVID-19. Deletions cut 5 bases from V and 2 bases from J, with 7 bases between. The CDR3 loop spans 13 amino acids. TCRdb's table, derived via immunoSEQ multiplex PCR, lists solely in-frame clones and lacks some. Of approximately 90,000 clones detected, approximately 84% appear once; the ten largest clones hold about 6%. The V and J genes are TRBV12-3 or TRBV12-4 and TRBJ1-5; tentatively, D is TRBD1 (5 bases). Sequences were obtained from peripheral blood. The receptor's source is a man in his 70s with COVID-19, enrolled during active disease. In DNA form, the CDR3 reads TGTGCCAGCAGTATGACAGGCAATCAGCCCCAGCATTTT. Its protein product is CASSMTGNQPQHF.